Sequencing of this T cell receptor (beta chain) was carried out in a study of T cells in localized non-small cell lung cancer. This clone is large (0.1 to 1%). Its antigen is not identified. General observations from the study: Adjacent uninvolved lung had the highest clonality, suggesting focused antigen responses. In adjacent lung appeared a median 57 of the top 100 tumor clones. Higher blood T cell density tracked longer overall survival.

Assay: immunoSEQ multiplex PCR; the TCRdb copy retains only in-frame clones and omits some. The table includes over a thousand clones, around 21% detected once. V was clipped by 2 bases and J by 4 bases, with 7 bases between them. The germline CDR1 and CDR2 sequences are MDHEN and SYDVKM. This CDR3 region has 13 residues. The sequencing here drew on lung tumor tissue, taken before any cancer treatment. The source is a male donor older than 55 with stage III squamous cell lung carcinoma. The chain has TRBV28 and TRBJ2-3; D gene uncertain. The CDR3 DNA sequence: TGTGCCAGCAGTTTACAGGTAGCAGATACGCAGTATTTT. It codes for CASSLQVADTQYF.